This T cell receptor beta chain derives from a study of identical twins. This clonotype was recorded at least ten times. Its target is not known. General study findings and limits: There were fewer insertions in abundant cord blood beta clonotypes, but memory repertoires showed no such pattern.

TCRdb fed the 5' RACE reads into MiXCR, producing one record per CDR3 protein. Found here are a few hundred thousand distinct CDR3 sequences, about 8.3% of them singletons; the top ten hold less than 4%. The CDR3 length is 14 residues. Trimming took off 5 bases at V and 3 bases at J, with 14 bases between the two ends. Germline V gene lookup returns CDR1 SEHNR and CDR2 FQNEAQ (reference sequence). The same sample was also used in a study of yellow fever vaccine responses in identical twins.

This sequence joins TRBV7-9 and TRBJ2-7; no clear D. Sequencing was performed on CD8+ T cells sorted from blood. This sequence was found in a woman younger than 35 in good health. The CDR3 is CASSPRTHIYEQYF. The CDR3 DNA follows: TGTGCCAGCAGCCCAAGGACCCATATCTACGAGCAGTACTTC.